This T cell receptor beta chain is from a study of T cell responses to AZD1222 COVID-19 vaccine. The germline gives CDR1 MNHEY, CDR2 SVGAGI. V lost 2 bases and J lost 2; bases outside the gene matches: 0. This CDR3 has 14 residues. This clone was picked up one time. Its antigen is as yet unknown. Combined were second doses at about 4 or about 12 weeks. Findings and caveats of the study: A mostly white British donor set with more females was recruited, and clonal diversity was possibly underestimated. A reported finding is that nearly half of spike-specific TCRs target unmutated variant regions. Repertoire sampling happened only post peak T cell response.

Profiled with immunoSEQ multiplex PCR; TCRdb holds only in-frame clones, not every one. The data hold under 50,000 clones, with about 91% observed a single time. The chain has TRBV6-5 and TRBJ1-2; 9 nucleotides align to TRBD1. The specimen was peripheral blood, collected 28 days after the second AZD1222 dose. The receptor was derived from an adult who received the AZD1222 COVID-19 vaccine. The CDR3 loop reads CASSYDRGNYGYTF. The DNA of the CDR3 is TGTGCCAGCAGTTACGACAGGGGGAACTATGGCTACACCTTC.